This passage covers 20 T cell receptor beta chains from one sample sequenced in a study of T and B cells in COVID-19 patients. Blood genomic DNA input for TRB amplification was roughly 250-550 ng. Multiplex PCR with BIOMED2 TRB-A/B primer pools amplified TRB rearrangements. TCRdb reprocessed the multiplex PCR reads via MiXCR and lists one record per CDR3 protein. The data hold roughly 9,400 distinct CDR3 sequences, with approximately 27% observed a single time. The specimen sequenced was blood. The receptors shown here come from a human donor who had recovered from COVID-19.

The CDR3 DNA follows: TGTGCCAGCAGCCTGACAGGGGGAAAAACTGAAGCTTTCTTT. Residues: CASSLTGGKTEAFF. This chain connects TRBV7-6 to TRBJ1-1; 9 bases align to TRBD1. The V and J ends lost 5 bases and 5 bases, in that order; junction bases with no gene match: 6. In germline, CDR1 is SGHVS, CDR2 FNYEAQ. The CDR3 is 14 residues long.

This clonotype came up many times. The rearrangement uses TRBV10-3 and TRBJ1-4; no firm D call. Germline V gene lookup returns CDR1 ENHRY and CDR2 SYGVKD. This CDR3 contains 17 residues. V shed 3 bases and J shed 5 bases, with 19 bases lying between them. CDR3 region: CAISDRTYSGGNEKLFF. The CDR3 DNA is TGTGCCATCAGTGATAGGACGTACTCTGGAGGGAATGAAAAACTGTTTTTT.

This clonotype appeared a few times. The gene calls are TRBV6-2 or TRBV6-3 and TRBJ2-1; the match to TRBD1 covers 7 bases. Per the germline V gene, CDR1 is MNHEY and CDR2 is SVGEGT. V gave up 2 bases and J gave up 2 bases; unmatched junction bases: 9. CDR3 length: 17 residues. CDR3 nucleotide sequence: TGTGCCAGCAGTTACCCGAGGGGGCGGGTGACCTACAATGAGCAGTTCTTC. Translated: CASSYPRGRVTYNEQFF.

The chain recombines TRBV20-1 with TRBJ2-2; 9 bases are a match to TRBD1. After removal of 3 bases from V and 5 bases from J, the junction contained 7 bases not matched to a gene. Germline V gene data show CDR1 as DFQATT and CDR2 as SNEGSKA (reference sequence). The CDR3 covers 15 residues. The CDR3 DNA is TGCAGTGCTAGCCGGGACAGGGCTAAAACCGGGGAGCTGTTTTTT. Protein sequence: CSASRDRAKTGELFF.

This clonotype was recorded once. This chain uses TRBV19 with TRBJ2-1; 15 bases align to TRBD2. Germline V lookup: CDR1 LNHDA, CDR2 SQIVND (reference sequence). V was pared by 6 bases and J by 9 bases, with 3 bases of the junction left unmatched. The CDR3 totals 14 residues. The CDR3 DNA reads TGTGCCAGTAGCCGGACTAGCGGGGGGGCTGAGCAGTTCTTC. Translated, it gives CASSRTSGGAEQFF.

This clonotype has only a few counts. This rearrangement joins TRBV20-1 to TRBJ2-5; 7 bases agree with TRBD2. Germline lookup yields CDR1 DFQATT and CDR2 SNEGSKA (reference sequence). V lost 6 bases to trimming and J lost 0 bases; unmatched junction nucleotides: 13. The CDR3 is 16 amino acids. CDR3 nucleotide sequence: TGCAGTGCGTCGATGGGGGAGGGACCCTACCAAGAGACCCAGTACTTC. Its translation is CSASMGEGPYQETQYF.

The chain has TRBV5-1 and TRBJ2-3; TRBD2 agrees at 12 bases. After removal of 4 bases from V and 2 bases from J, the junction contained 5 bases not matched to a gene. Germline V lookup: CDR1 SGHRS, CDR2 YFSETQ. The CDR3 extends over 16 amino acids. The CDR3 DNA reads as TGCGCCAGCAGCCCTCCTAGCGGGGGGGTCACAGATACGCAGTATTTT. Protein: CASSPPSGGVTDTQYF.

This clonotype was found a few times. The chain couples TRBV7-2 to TRBJ2-5, with TRBD1 matching over 8 bases. The CDR3 covers 12 residues. J gave up 14 bases and V 5 bases, and 10 bases lay outside the gene matches. CDR1 and CDR2 (germline): SGHTA, FQGNSA. CDR3 in DNA: TGTGCCAGCAGCCATCCGGGACAGGTCCCCTACTTC. Protein sequence: CASSHPGQVPYF.

This clonotype is categorized as hyperexpanded (1% or more). The gene calls are TRBV13 and TRBJ1-2; no definite D call. The germline V gene has CDR1 PRHDT and CDR2 FYEKMQ (reference sequence). The length of the CDR3 is 13 residues. Trimming left V 3 bases short and J 3 bases short, with 8 bases between. CDR3 region: CASSLQWYYGYTF. For the CDR3, the DNA is TGTGCCAGCAGCTTGCAGTGGTACTATGGCTACACCTTC.

The chain uses TRBV19 and TRBJ1-2; D is perhaps TRBD1 (5 bases). Germline loops: CDR1 LNHDA, CDR2 SQIVND (reference sequence). The CDR3 totals 13 residues. Trimming took 3 bases from V and 2 from J, leaving 7 bases between them. The CDR3 here is CASSIRENYGYTF. Written as DNA, the CDR3 is TGTGCCAGTAGTATCAGGGAGAACTATGGCTACACCTTC.

Notes on this clonotype: Germline and junction disagree at one end, which may indicate a read error. This sequence joins TRBV11-1 and TRBJ2-3; tentative D call: TRBD2 (5 bases). The CDR3 is 15 residues long. CDR1 SGHAT and CDR2 FQDESV come from the germline V gene (reference sequence). CDR3 in amino acids: CASSQGSAVGDTQYF. For the CDR3, the DNA is TGCGCCAGCAGCCAAGGATCAGCGGTGGGGGATACGCAGTATTTT.

This chain joins TRBV18 and TRBJ1-5; TRBD1 aligns across 8 bases. This CDR3 region has 16 residues. Trimming took 2 bases from V and 4 from J; bases not matched to a gene: 7. CDR1 is KGHSH and CDR2 is LQKENI in the germline V gene. CDR3 DNA sequence: TGTGCCAGCTCACCAATTCAGGGGGCTGGTAATCAGCCCCAGCATTTT. Its protein is CASSPIQGAGNQPQHF.

The chain links TRBV24-1 to TRBJ2-5; possibly TRBD2 for D (5 bases). Germline V lookup: CDR1 KGHDR, CDR2 SFDVKD. V was trimmed by 4 bases and J by 2 bases, leaving 19 bases between them. The CDR3 spans 17 residues. As DNA, the CDR3 is TGTGCCACCAGTGACCCCTCGGGGAGAGAGTTTCAAGAGACCCAGTACTTC. Translating gives CATSDPSGREFQETQYF.

This rearrangement joins TRBV6-2 or TRBV6-3 to TRBJ2-2; TRBD2 agrees at 12 bases. V gave up 4 bases and J gave up 7 bases; unmatched junction bases: 4. The CDR3 length is 15 residues. Germline CDR1 is MNHEY and CDR2 is SVGEGT. The CDR3 region is CASSSTSGRIGELFF. The CDR3 nucleotides read TGTGCCAGCAGTTCGACTAGCGGGAGAATCGGGGAGCTGTTTTTT.

This clonotype has just a few counts. This sequence joins TRBV7-9 and TRBJ2-7, with 8 nucleotides matching TRBD2. The length of the CDR3 is 12 residues. Per germline, CDR1 SEHNR and CDR2 FQNEAQ (reference sequence). With 10 bases clipped from V and 5 bases from J, the junction kept 7 bases outside the gene matches. The CDR3 sequence is CATSAGANEQYF. The CDR3 nucleotides read TGTGCCACCTCAGCGGGGGCCAACGAGCAGTACTTC.

The rearrangement joins TRBV5-1 to TRBJ2-2; possibly TRBD1 for D (6 bases). The germline CDR1 and CDR2 sequences are SGHRS and YFSETQ. The CDR3 is made up of 15 amino acids. The germline V and J ends were trimmed by 5 bases and 5 bases, with 16 bases remaining between them. CDR3 sequence (DNA): TGCGCCAGCAGAGACACAGGGACGGGGACCGGGGAGCTGTTTTTT. Its translation is CASRDTGTGTGELFF.

This clonotype was seen only a few times. This chain connects TRBV6-5 to TRBJ1-2, with TRBD1 as a possible D gene (5 bases). Between the trimmed V and J ends, which lost 5 bases and 7 bases, there was a span of 20 bases. The CDR3 is 15 amino acids. Germline CDR1 is MNHEY and CDR2 is SVGAGI. The CDR3 protein is CASSPRDPKRGGYTF. Written as DNA, the CDR3 is TGTGCCAGCAGTCCCCGGGACCCCAAACGAGGTGGCTACACCTTC.

This clonotype was observed a handful of times. The chain has TRBV6-6 and TRBJ2-7, with D perhaps matching TRBD1 (6 bases). V lost 2 bases to trimming and J lost 3 bases, with 11 bases between them. CDR1 and CDR2 (germline): MNHNY, SVGAGI (reference sequence). The CDR3 is made up of 14 amino acids. CDR3 nucleotides: TGTGCCAGCAGTTACAGGACAGACTACTACGAGCAGTACTTC. Residues: CASSYRTDYYEQYF.

This sequence joins TRBV20-1 and TRBJ2-1, with TRBD2 as a possible D gene (6 bases). V was shortened by 8 bases and J by 0 bases, with 17 bases between the two germline ends. This CDR3 comprises 15 residues. The V gene's germline CDR1 is DFQATT and CDR2 SNEGSKA (reference sequence). In DNA, the CDR3 is TGCAGTATGACCCCCGGCGGGATCTCCTACAATGAGCAGTTCTTC. It codes for CSMTPGGISYNEQFF.

The sample holds a few counts of this clonotype. The chain joins TRBV7-2 to TRBJ1-1, with no clear D. The CDR3 runs 12 residues. Germline loops: CDR1 SGHTA, CDR2 FQGNSA. The germline V and J ends were trimmed by 0 bases and 3 bases, with 2 bases remaining between them. CDR3 DNA: TGTGCCAGCAGCTTAGCTCACACTGAAGCTTTCTTT. It encodes CASSLAHTEAFF.